A single sample gave rise to the 19 T cell receptor beta chains below, sequenced in a study of cytomegalovirus exposure and HLA in healthy donors. The PCR was carried out with 60 Vbeta primers and 13 Jbeta primers. Measured with immunoSEQ multiplex PCR; TCRdb has only the in-frame clones, and not every one. Among a few hundred thousand clones listed, around 81% were seen once. The sample taken for sequencing was PBMCs. These receptors were taken from a woman between 55 and 75 years old in good health and CMV-seropositive.

The gene calls are TRBV9 and TRBJ1-2; D may be TRBD1 (5 bases). Germline V CDR1 and CDR2: SGDLS, YYNGEE. CDR3 length: 15 residues. Trimming shortened V by 4 bases and J by 4 bases, and 17 bases separated the two germline ends. Written as DNA, the CDR3 is TGTGCCAGCAGCCCCCAATCACAGGTTAGCTATGGCTACACCTTC. It yields the protein CASSPQSQVSYGYTF.

The CDR3, as DNA: TGTGCCAGTAGTATAGGGCGGCCTGAGCAGTTCTTC. Protein product: CASSIGRPEQFF. V gene TRBV19 combines with J gene TRBJ2-1; D gene unclear. Germline values: CDR1 LNHDA, CDR2 SQIVND (reference sequence). Trimming cost V 1 base and J 9 bases, with 7 bases left between them. The CDR3 sequence is 12 residues long.

In this sample, this clone turned up a few times. The chain employs TRBV28 and TRBJ2-3, with a tentative D call TRBD1 (7 bases). Germline CDR1 MDHEN, CDR2 SYDVKM. This CDR3 is built from 16 residues. V was trimmed by 3 bases and J by 4 bases, leaving 17 bases between them. The CDR3 reads CASSFRTGRGADTQYF. For the CDR3, the DNA is TGTGCCAGCAGTTTTAGAACGGGCAGGGGGGCAGATACGCAGTATTTT.

V gene TRBV29-1 combines with J gene TRBJ1-1; D unclear. The CDR3 loop spans 14 amino acids. Germline V gene data show CDR1 as SQVTM and CDR2 as ANQGSEA. V was trimmed by 5 bases and J by 0 bases, leaving 13 bases between them. The CDR3 loop is CSVLSGRLNTEAFF. The DNA of the CDR3 is TGCAGCGTTCTGTCAGGCAGGTTGAACACTGAAGCTTTCTTT.

The chain carries TRBV9 and TRBJ2-3; 10 bases match TRBD2. The ends lost 4 bases at V and 5 bases at J; junction bases unmatched: 4. Germline V lookup: CDR1 SGDLS, CDR2 YYNGEE. CDR3 length equals 14 residues. The CDR3 DNA reads TGTGCCAGCAGCTCACGACTAGCGGGAGATACGCAGTATTTT. It specifies CASSSRLAGDTQYF.

V gene TRBV27 combines with J gene TRBJ2-7; D is perhaps TRBD1 (5 bases). CDR1 and CDR2 from the germline V gene are MNHEY and SMNVEV (reference sequence). The V and J ends lost 2 bases and 3 bases respectively, with 8 bases between them. The CDR3 sequence is 13 residues long. CDR3 loop: CASSLGHYYEQYF. CDR3 nucleotides: TGTGCCAGCAGTTTAGGACACTACTACGAGCAGTACTTC.

This clone was detected a few times. The genes are TRBV10-1 and TRBJ1-2; D is unclear. The CDR3 loop spans 13 amino acids. The germline V gene encodes CDR1 WNHNN and CDR2 SYGVQD (reference sequence). Trimming pared 0 bases from V and 7 bases from J, leaving 9 bases between. The CDR3 DNA follows: TGCGCCAGCAGTGAGTCGAGAGGGTCTGGCTACACCTTC. Protein: CASSESRGSGYTF.

There are a few counts of this clone. The rearrangement joins TRBV4-1 to TRBJ1-1; 9 nucleotides line up with TRBD1. This CDR3 spans 13 amino acids. Unmatched junction bases numbered 4, after V lost 0 bases and J lost 11 bases. Looked up from germline, CDR1 is MGHRA and CDR2 is YSYEKL. CDR3 sequence reads: CASSQERDRVAFF. DNA for the CDR3: TGCGCCAGCAGCCAAGAAAGGGACAGGGTCGCTTTCTTT.

This chain joins TRBV5-1 and TRBJ2-6; TRBD2 might be the D (5 bases). The ends were cut back, 2 bases at V and 2 bases at J, with 8 bases in the middle. Germline CDR1 and CDR2: SGHRS and YFSETQ. This CDR3 contains 15 residues. CDR3 loop: CASSFWGAGANVLTF. The DNA for the CDR3 is TGCGCCAGCAGCTTTTGGGGAGCTGGGGCCAACGTCCTGACTTTC.

There are a few counts of this clone. Other nucleotide sequences in the sample specify the same CDR3. The rearrangement links TRBV5-1 to TRBJ2-5; 7 bases are shared with TRBD1. The CDR3 contains 13 residues. Germline V gives CDR1 SGHRS, CDR2 YFSETQ. The trim removed 1 base at V and 4 bases at J, leaving 1 base unmatched. In DNA form, the CDR3 reads TGCGCCAGCAGCTTGACAGGGGTAGAGACCCAGTACTTC. Translating it yields CASSLTGVETQYF.

This clone occurred a few times. This chain links TRBV11-2 with TRBJ1-2; perhaps TRBD1 as D (5 bases). This CDR3 is 14 amino acids long. Germline CDR1 and CDR2: SGHAT and FQNNGV. V was trimmed by 5 bases and J by 0 bases, leaving 10 bases between them. CDR3 in amino acids: CASSPGLPNYGYTF. For the CDR3, the DNA is TGTGCCAGCAGCCCAGGGTTGCCTAACTATGGCTACACCTTC.

The chain combines TRBV9 with TRBJ1-1; 9 positions agree with TRBD1. This CDR3 region has 16 residues. V lost 4 bases to trimming and J lost 1 base; unmatched junction nucleotides: 8. Germline V gene lookup returns CDR1 SGDLS and CDR2 YYNGEE. The CDR3: CASSSRTGGRNTEAFF. CDR3 bases: TGTGCCAGCAGCTCGCGAACAGGGGGCAGGAACACTGAAGCTTTCTTT.

The chain joins TRBV6-1 to TRBJ1-5; maybe TRBD1 (6 bases). There are 15 residues in the CDR3. Trimming left V 4 bases short and J 2 bases short, with 12 bases between. In germline, CDR1 is MNHNS, CDR2 SASEGT. The CDR3 nucleotides read TGTGCCAGCAGTGGAAATGAGGGGGGCAATCAGCCCCAGCATTTT. This gives the protein CASSGNEGGNQPQHF.

The J gene is TRBJ2-7, the V gene TRBV6-1; D may be TRBD2 (5 bases). Germline V CDR1 and CDR2: MNHNS, SASEGT. This CDR3 is 14 amino acids long. V was trimmed by 4 bases and J by 2 bases, leaving 12 bases between them. The CDR3 DNA sequence: TGTGCCAGCAGTGGCACTAGTCTCGCCTACGAGCAGTACTTC. This codes for CASSGTSLAYEQYF.

The V gene is TRBV5-5, the J gene TRBJ2-7; possibly TRBD1 for D (5 bases). Trimming removed 7 bases from V and 4 bases from J, with 24 bases in between. The CDR3 length is 16 residues. Looked up from germline, CDR1 is SGHKS and CDR2 is YYEKEE (reference sequence). Written as DNA, the CDR3 is TGTGCCAGCTCAAGGACGGTAGGGGAAGTGGGATACGAGCAGTACTTC. Residues: CASSRTVGEVGYEQYF. The complete variable domain, with remaining parts taken from reference TRBV5-5 and TRBJ2-7, reads DAGVTQSPTHLIKTRGQQVTLRCSPISGHKSVSWYQQVLGQGPQFIFQYYEKEERGRGNFPDRFSARQFPNYSSELNVNALLLGDSALYLCASSRTVGEVGYEQYFGPGTRLTVT.

The chain recombines TRBV2 with TRBJ2-2, with D perhaps matching TRBD1 (5 bases). The ends were cut back, 3 bases at V and 0 bases at J, with 8 bases in the middle. This CDR3 contains 15 residues. The V gene's germline CDR1 is SNHLY and CDR2 FYNNEI. CDR3 in DNA: TGTGCCAGCAGTGAGCAGGGTTCGAACACCGGGGAGCTGTTTTTT. This gives the protein CASSEQGSNTGELFF.

As regards this clone: This sample includes further DNA sequences coding for the same CDR3. This rearrangement joins TRBV7-9 to TRBJ2-3; D is possibly TRBD2 (6 bases). The CDR3 loop spans 15 amino acids. The germline gives CDR1 SEHNR, CDR2 FQNEAQ (reference sequence). V was cut by 2 bases and J by 2 bases, with 11 bases left in between. CDR3 region: CASSLWLAATDTQYF. The CDR3 region has the DNA TGTGCCAGCAGCTTATGGTTAGCGGCCACAGATACGCAGTATTTT.

A single count supports this clone. The rearrangement uses TRBV5-6 and TRBJ2-3; D might be TRBD2 (6 bases). The CDR3 totals 16 residues. In germline, CDR1 is SGHDT, CDR2 YYEEEE. Trimming shortened V by 0 bases and J by 2 bases, and 13 bases separated the two germline ends. The DNA for the CDR3 is TGTGCCAGCAGCTTGGAAACTAGCTCCTCCACAGATACGCAGTATTTT. Its translation is CASSLETSSSTDTQYF. The complete variable domain, with remaining parts taken from reference TRBV5-6 and TRBJ2-3, reads DAGVTQSPTHLIKTRGQQVTLRCSPKSGHDTVSWYQQALGQGPQFIFQYYEEEERQRGNFPDRFSGHQFPNYSSELNVNALLLGDSALYLCASSLETSSSTDTQYFGPGTRLTVL.

The rearrangement links TRBV5-6 to TRBJ2-3, with D perhaps matching TRBD2 (5 bases). Trimming stripped 1 base from V and 0 bases from J, with 9 bases between. The CDR3 is 15 residues long. Germline CDR1 reads SGHDT; CDR2 reads YYEEEE. In DNA, the CDR3 is TGTGCCAGCAGCTTGTATCGGACTAGCACAGATACGCAGTATTTT. Protein product: CASSLYRTSTDTQYF.